A single sample is the source of the 26 T cell receptor beta chains below, sequenced in a study of blood T cell repertoires in COVID-19. Profiled with immunoSEQ multiplex PCR; TCRdb holds only in-frame clones, not every one. The top ten hold roughly 27% of the sample, which has roughly 100,000 clones, about 82% seen once. The sample consisted of peripheral blood. These TCRs come from a human donor in a cohort sampled during active COVID-19.

This chain links TRBV28 with TRBJ2-2, with D tentatively TRBD1 (6 bases). The V end lost 10 bases, the J end lost 0 bases, and 9 bases lay between the germline ends. The germline V gene has CDR1 MDHEN and CDR2 SYDVKM. The CDR3 has 13 amino acids. The CDR3 is CAIKGANTGELFF. The CDR3 coding sequence is TGTGCCATTAAGGGGGCGAACACCGGGGAGCTGTTTTTT.

V usage is TRBV6-5 and J usage is TRBJ1-2; 9 bases agree with TRBD1. The V gene end was trimmed by 3 bases and the J gene end by 3 bases; junction bases not matched to a gene: 5. This CDR3 region has 15 residues. In germline, CDR1 is MNHEY, CDR2 SVGAGI. The CDR3 reads CASSYVRDRDYGYTF. The DNA for the CDR3 is TGTGCCAGCAGTTATGTTAGGGACAGGGACTATGGCTACACCTTC.

This sequence joins TRBV2 and TRBJ2-2, with 7 bases identical to TRBD1. The trim removed 9 bases at V and 4 bases at J, leaving 11 bases unmatched. The CDR3 extends over 15 amino acids. Germline V gene lookup returns CDR1 SNHLY and CDR2 FYNNEI. CDR3 residues: CASRHRDRSTGELFF. CDR3 DNA: TGTGCCAGTAGGCATCGGGACAGAAGCACCGGGGAGCTGTTTTTT.

This chain joins TRBV4-1 and TRBJ1-2; tentatively, D is TRBD1 (6 bases). The V end was cut by 6 bases, the J end by 6 bases, with 14 bases between. CDR1 is MGHRA and CDR2 is YSYEKL in the germline V gene. The CDR3 runs 13 residues. The CDR3 bases are TGCGCCAGCAGACAGACAGGATCCGATGGCTACACCTTC. Protein sequence: CASRQTGSDGYTF.

The gene calls are TRBV10-3 and TRBJ2-7; D is uncertain. V was clipped by 2 bases and J by 1 base, with 9 bases between them. CDR1 and CDR2 from the germline V gene are ENHRY and SYGVKD. This CDR3 has 14 amino acids. For the CDR3, the DNA is TGTGCCATCAGTGAGAGCCCGGAGTCCTACGAGCAGTACTTC. Translating it yields CAISESPESYEQYF.

CDR3 protein: CASSPTPLAGGPKQFF. The CDR3 bases are TGTGCCAGCAGTCCCACTCCACTAGCGGGGGGCCCAAAGCAGTTCTTC. The gene calls are TRBV3-1 (or the pseudogene TRBV3-2) and TRBJ2-1, with TRBD2 identical over 12 bases. Germline CDR1 LGHDT, CDR2 YNNKEL (reference sequence). The length of the CDR3 is 16 residues. V was pared by 6 bases and J by 11 bases, with 14 bases of the junction left unmatched.

This clone was counted a single time. The CDR3 coding sequence is TGCGCCACCAAATCCCAGGGGAACACTGAAGCTTTCTTT. Protein sequence: CATKSQGNTEAFF. The V gene is TRBV10-2, the J gene TRBJ1-1, with D possibly TRBD1 on 5 matching bases. With 10 bases removed from V and 1 base from J, the gap between germline ends came to 13 bases. Germline-derived CDR1 and CDR2 are WSHSY and SAAADI. The CDR3 is 13 amino acids.

The chain links TRBV19 to TRBJ2-7; D is possibly TRBD1 (5 bases). V lost 5 bases and J lost 1, with 9 bases in between. Germline-derived CDR1 and CDR2 are LNHDA and SQIVND (reference sequence). The CDR3 runs to 13 residues. This chain's CDR3 is CASSPDKSYEQYF. The CDR3 DNA is TGTGCCAGTAGTCCGGACAAATCCTACGAGCAGTACTTC.

This chain joins TRBV6-5 and TRBJ2-1, with a possible D match to TRBD1 (6 bases). Trimming removed 4 bases at V and 1 base at J, with 11 bases between. This CDR3 comprises 15 residues. In germline, CDR1 is MNHEY, CDR2 SVGAGI. The CDR3 nucleotides are TGTGCCAGCAGTTCAGGGCAGGGGTCCTACAATGAGCAGTTCTTC. Protein sequence: CASSSGQGSYNEQFF.

The rearrangement joins TRBV4-1 to TRBJ2-2, with D perhaps matching TRBD2 (5 bases). Trimming shortened V by 4 bases and J by 3 bases, and 12 bases separated the two germline ends. The CDR3 totals 15 residues. Germline V gene sequence: CDR1 MGHRA, CDR2 YSYEKL. The CDR3 loop is CASSLRTGYTGELFF. The CDR3 region has the DNA TGCGCCAGCAGCCTTCGGACGGGATACACCGGGGAGCTGTTTTTT.

DNA of the CDR3: TGTGCCAGCAGCTTAGATGGGGGACAGTACAATGAGCAGTTCTTC. This sequence encodes CASSLDGGQYNEQFF. This chain uses TRBV11-3 with TRBJ2-1, with 7 bases matching TRBD1. V dropped 0 bases and J dropped 4; count of bases not matched to a gene: 3. Looked up from germline, CDR1 is SGHNT and CDR2 is YENEEA. The CDR3 is made up of 15 amino acids.

The chain recombines TRBV18 with TRBJ1-2; 7 positions agree with TRBD1. Germline values: CDR1 KGHSH, CDR2 LQKENI. The trim removed 4 bases at V and 1 base at J, leaving 9 bases unmatched. The CDR3 is made up of 16 amino acids. CDR3 residues: CASSHNDRVVNYGYTF. In DNA form, the CDR3 reads TGTGCCAGCTCACACAACGACAGGGTAGTTAACTATGGCTACACCTTC.

The genes are TRBV13 and TRBJ2-2, with 10 bases that match TRBD1. In germline, CDR1 is PRHDT, CDR2 FYEKMQ (reference sequence). This CDR3 has 17 residues. V gave up 2 bases and J gave up 3 bases; unmatched junction bases: 6. The CDR3: CASSLTPGQGYTGELFF. The CDR3 DNA reads as TGTGCCAGCAGCTTAACGCCGGGACAGGGGTACACCGGGGAGCTGTTTTTT.

This clone has just one count. CDR3 sequence (DNA): TGTGTCTGGCTGACGGGACAGGGGATCGGAGCCAAAAACATTCAGTACTTC. This translates into CVWLTGQGIGAKNIQYF. The chain joins TRBV2 to TRBJ2-4; 10 nucleotides align to TRBD1. CDR1 is SNHLY and CDR2 is FYNNEI in the germline V gene. The CDR3 sequence is 17 residues long.

V usage is TRBV4-3 and J usage is TRBJ1-2; possible D gene TRBD1, 6 bases. The CDR3 loop spans 14 amino acids. CDR1 and CDR2 (germline): LGHNA, YSLEER. V was pared by 1 base and J by 2 bases, with 8 bases between. Here the CDR3 DNA reads TGCGCCAGCAGCCAAGTTGGACAGAACTATGGCTACACCTTC. Encoded protein: CASSQVGQNYGYTF.

The chain employs TRBV4-1 and TRBJ1-1, with D possibly TRBD1 on 5 matching bases. Germline CDR1 and CDR2: MGHRA and YSYEKL. The length of the CDR3 is 14 residues. V dropped 3 bases and J dropped 5 bases, with 13 bases sitting between them. CDR3 in amino acids: CASSQVGVRTEAFF. The CDR3 DNA reads TGCGCCAGCAGCCAGGTAGGGGTAAGGACTGAAGCTTTCTTT.

Details on this clone: The same CDR3 can be traced to other DNA sequences in this sample. This chain links TRBV5-1 with TRBJ2-2; TRBD2 matches 11 bases. Germline CDR1 SGHRS, CDR2 YFSETQ. The CDR3 extends over 17 amino acids. J lost 6 bases, V lost 4 bases, and 11 bases had no gene match. CDR3 amino acids: CASSNIAGGRLAGELFF. CDR3 nucleotide sequence: TGCGCCAGCAGCAATATAGCGGGGGGGCGATTGGCCGGGGAGCTGTTTTTT.

The rearrangement uses TRBV2 and TRBJ2-1, with D possibly TRBD2 on 7 matching bases. Germline CDR1 and CDR2: SNHLY and FYNNEI. V shed 2 bases and J shed 9 bases, with 17 bases lying between them. The CDR3 runs 15 residues. Here the CDR3 DNA reads TGTGCCAGCAGTGAACTGGGGGGGCCCCCGGGTGAGCAGTTCTTC. Translating it yields CASSELGGPPGEQFF.

This clone has more than one count but fewer than ten. J is TRBJ1-6 and V is TRBV18, with 10 bases matching TRBD1. The CDR3 contains 14 residues. The germline CDR1 and CDR2 sequences are KGHSH and LQKENI. Germline trimming cut 3 bases from V and 10 bases from J; bases unmatched to any gene: 3. For the CDR3, the DNA is TGTGCCAGCTCACCCGGGACAGGGGTCTCACCCCTCCACTTT. The encoded protein is CASSPGTGVSPLHF.

The rearrangement joins TRBV6-5 to TRBJ1-2; 7 bases match TRBD1. Per the germline V gene, CDR1 is MNHEY and CDR2 is SVGAGI. The J segment lost 2 bases and the V segment lost 4 bases, leaving 7 bases of the junction unmatched. The CDR3 totals 15 residues. CDR3 residues: CASSLTGTVNYGYTF. The CDR3 nucleotides read TGTGCCAGCAGTTTAACCGGGACAGTGAACTATGGCTACACCTTC.

The CDR3 spells CASSYFWEYQETQYF. DNA for the CDR3: TGTGCCAGCAGTTACTTTTGGGAGTACCAAGAGACCCAGTACTTC. V gene TRBV6-2 or TRBV6-3 combines with J gene TRBJ2-5; D possibly corresponds to TRBD2 (5 bases). V lost 1 base and J 0 bases, leaving 9 bases between the germline ends. The CDR3 length is 15 residues. In germline, CDR1 is MNHEY, CDR2 SVGEGT.

The rearrangement links TRBV29-1 to TRBJ1-1; D unclear. Germline CDR1 and CDR2: SQVTM and ANQGSEA. The CDR3 contains 11 residues. Trimming removed 7 bases from V and 1 base from J, with 7 bases in between. The CDR3 loop is CSAESNTEAFF. The CDR3 DNA is TGCAGCGCCGAGTCGAACACTGAAGCTTTCTTT.

In nucleotides, the CDR3 is TGTGCCAGCAGCTCGAGAGGACAGTACAATGAGCAGTTCTTC. Its protein is CASSSRGQYNEQFF. This rearrangement joins TRBV9 to TRBJ2-1; D perhaps matches TRBD1 (6 bases). V was clipped by 4 bases and J by 4 bases, with 12 bases between them. This CDR3 region has 14 residues. Germline CDR1 is SGDLS and CDR2 is YYNGEE.

The chain is built from TRBV18 and TRBJ2-2; D possibly corresponds to TRBD1 (5 bases). The CDR3 is 16 residues long. Trimming removed 4 bases from V and 4 bases from J, with 16 bases in between. Germline CDR1 is KGHSH and CDR2 is LQKENI. DNA for the CDR3: TGTGCCAGCTCACTCAAACAGGTGTGGAGCACCGGGGAGCTGTTTTTT. It codes for CASSLKQVWSTGELFF. The full variable domain, its missing parts supplied by reference TRBV18 and TRBJ2-2, is NAGVMQNPRHLVRRRGQEARLRCSPMKGHSHVYWYRQLPEEGLKFMVYLQKENIIDESGMPKERFSAEFPKEGPSILRIQQVVRGDSAAYFCASSLKQVWSTGELFFGEGSRLTVL.

This clone was seen only once. The rearrangement joins TRBV6-5 to TRBJ2-3; D remains unclear. Germline-derived CDR1 and CDR2 are MNHEY and SVGAGI. V shed 4 bases and J shed 2 bases, with 7 bases lying between them. This CDR3 is 13 amino acids long. The CDR3 bases are TGTGCCAGCAGTTCTACCCTCACAGATACGCAGTATTTT. It specifies CASSSTLTDTQYF.

The CDR3 protein is CASSQEETSGSTDTQYF. The CDR3 DNA reads TGCGCCAGCAGCCAAGAGGAAACTAGCGGATCCACAGATACGCAGTATTTT. The V call is TRBV4-3, the J call TRBJ2-3; TRBD2 aligns across 8 bases. This CDR3 contains 17 residues. The V gene's germline CDR1 is LGHNA and CDR2 YSLEER. V was pared by 0 bases and J by 2 bases, with 7 bases of the junction left unmatched.